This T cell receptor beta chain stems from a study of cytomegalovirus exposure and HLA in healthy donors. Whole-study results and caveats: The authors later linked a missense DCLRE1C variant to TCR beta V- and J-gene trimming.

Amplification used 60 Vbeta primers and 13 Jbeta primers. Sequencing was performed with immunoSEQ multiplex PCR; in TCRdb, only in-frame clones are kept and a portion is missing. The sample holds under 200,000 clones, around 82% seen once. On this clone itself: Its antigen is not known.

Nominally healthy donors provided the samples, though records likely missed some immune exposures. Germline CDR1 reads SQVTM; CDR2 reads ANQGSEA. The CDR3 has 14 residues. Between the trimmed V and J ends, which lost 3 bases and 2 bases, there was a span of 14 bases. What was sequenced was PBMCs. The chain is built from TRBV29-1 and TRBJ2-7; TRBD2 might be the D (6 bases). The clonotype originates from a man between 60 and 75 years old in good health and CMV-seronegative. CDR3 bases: TGCAGCGTTGAGGCGGGGACCGCTCCCTACGAGCAGTACTTC. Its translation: CSVEAGTAPYEQYF.